The 30 T cell receptor beta chains below were found in one sample sequenced in a study of low-dose radiotherapy and immunotherapy resistance in tumors. Gene-specific TRAV and TRBV primers were used for first-strand cDNA, covering alpha and beta chains. It was with a constant-region primer and a V-primer adapter that TCRs were amplified over around 18 PCR cycles. TCRdb used MiXCR to reprocess the reads, holding one entry per CDR3 protein. This sample carries about 11,000 distinct CDR3 sequences, 45% to 55% of them seen once, and the ten largest clones take around 7.9%. Receptors were obtained from a human donor with advanced metastatic prostate, ovarian, gallbladder or colorectal cancer (not recorded which). This table probably holds off-target reads from a library built for another chain.

This chain uses TRBV13 with TRBJ1-1; 9 nucleotides agree with TRBD1. The CDR3 is made up of 15 amino acids. Per the germline V gene, CDR1 is PRHDT and CDR2 is FYEKMQ (reference sequence). The junction had 6 bases not matched to a gene; V was cut back by 3 bases and J by 4 bases. The chain's CDR3 is CASSLTGGPGTEAFF. The CDR3 DNA follows: TGTGCCAGCAGCTTGACAGGGGGTCCGGGCACTGAAGCTTTCTTT.

In DNA, the CDR3 is TGCGCCAGCAGCTTCCAAGCGGGAGGACTCTACGAGCAGTACTTC. This codes for CASSFQAGGLYEQYF. The V call is TRBV5-1, the J call TRBJ2-7; TRBD2 agrees at 9 bases. After removal of 2 bases from V and 3 bases from J, the junction contained 6 bases not matched to a gene. This CDR3 has 15 amino acids. Germline assignment: CDR1 SGHRS and CDR2 YFSETQ.

The chain recombines TRBV29-1 with TRBJ1-2; D is unresolved. The ends were cut back, 3 bases at V and 4 bases at J, with 15 bases in the middle. CDR3 size: 14 residues. Germline V gene data show CDR1 as SQVTM and CDR2 as ANQGSEA. CDR3 loop: CSVELATLPYGYTF. CDR3 sequence (DNA): TGCAGCGTTGAGCTAGCGACCCTGCCCTATGGCTACACCTTC.

The V call is TRBV28, the J call TRBJ2-7; 7 bases map to TRBD1. J lost 6 bases, V lost 6 bases, and 11 bases had no gene match. The V gene's germline CDR1 is MDHEN and CDR2 SYDVKM. The CDR3 length is 14 residues. Here the CDR3 DNA reads TGTGCCAGCAGCAGACAGGGTTTCGGTGGCGAGCAGTACTTC. Translating it yields CASSRQGFGGEQYF.

In its sample, this clonotype was seen a few times. This chain uses TRBV20-1 with TRBJ1-1, with D perhaps matching TRBD1 (6 bases). V lost 3 bases and J 7 bases, leaving 21 bases between the germline ends. Germline V gene lookup returns CDR1 DFQATT and CDR2 SNEGSKA (reference sequence). The CDR3 has 15 amino acids. This CDR3 is CSARAASGVPGEAFF. In DNA, the CDR3 is TGCAGTGCTAGGGCCGCGTCAGGGGTCCCCGGTGAAGCTTTCTTT.

The chain carries TRBV29-1 and TRBJ2-1, with D perhaps matching TRBD2 (6 bases). CDR1 SQVTM and CDR2 ANQGSEA come from the germline V gene. Trimming pared 3 bases from V and 7 bases from J, leaving 16 bases between. CDR3 size: 14 residues. The CDR3 DNA reads TGCAGCGTTGACCGAGGGGCGGGGAGGAATGAGCAGTTCTTC. Its translation is CSVDRGAGRNEQFF.

The chain couples TRBV2 to TRBJ2-4; a weak D match, TRBD2 (7 bases). Germline V CDR1 and CDR2: SNHLY, FYNNEI. This CDR3 region has 14 residues. V lost 3 bases and J 3 bases, leaving 9 bases between the germline ends. The chain's CDR3 is CASSDRGGKNIQYF. DNA of the CDR3: TGTGCCAGCAGTGATAGGGGGGGCAAAAACATTCAGTACTTC.

J is TRBJ2-5 and V is TRBV11-2; D is perhaps TRBD2 (6 bases). The CDR3 extends over 12 amino acids. Trimming cost V 5 bases and J 4 bases, with 8 bases left between them. Germline V lookup: CDR1 SGHAT, CDR2 FQNNGV. CDR3 residues: CASSRGGETQYF. The CDR3 nucleotides are TGTGCCAGCAGCCGGGGAGGAGAGACCCAGTACTTC.

The chain carries TRBV30 and TRBJ2-2; no clear D gene. Per the germline V gene, CDR1 is GTSNPN and CDR2 is SVGIG (reference sequence). The CDR3 is 13 residues long. Trimming took off 0 bases at V and 5 bases at J, with 7 bases between the two ends. Here the CDR3 reads CAWSVEFTGELFF. As DNA, the CDR3 is TGTGCCTGGAGTGTTGAATTTACCGGGGAGCTGTTTTTT.

The chain carries TRBV24-1 and TRBJ1-1, with D perhaps matching TRBD1 (5 bases). The CDR3 totals 11 residues. V was trimmed by 6 bases and J by 5 bases, leaving 6 bases between them. The germline V gene encodes CDR1 KGHDR and CDR2 SFDVKD. In DNA form, the CDR3 reads TGTGCCACCAGTCGGGGGACTGAAGCTTTCTTT. Encoded protein: CATSRGTEAFF.

This clonotype was detected only a few times. This chain uses TRBV10-3 with TRBJ1-1; 9 bases fit TRBD1. CDR3 length: 18 residues. V was clipped by 3 bases and J by 0 bases; unmatched bases: 11. CDR1 is ENHRY, CDR2 SYGVKD, per germline. This CDR3 reads CAISDGPGTGIMNTEAFF. The DNA for the CDR3 is TGTGCCATCAGTGACGGCCCTGGGACAGGGATCATGAACACTGAAGCTTTCTTT.

J is TRBJ2-7 and V is TRBV4-3; D is undetermined. V lost 2 bases and J 2 bases, leaving 13 bases between the germline ends. CDR1 is LGHNA, CDR2 YSLEER, per germline. The CDR3 has 15 residues. Here the CDR3 reads CASSQLAGLPYEQYF. The CDR3 DNA is TGCGCCAGCAGCCAACTCGCCGGGCTCCCCTACGAGCAGTACTTC.

This chain joins TRBV18 and TRBJ2-7; TRBD1 matches 7 bases. Germline values: CDR1 KGHSH, CDR2 LQKENI. The CDR3 consists of 15 residues. Unmatched junction bases numbered 8, after V lost 3 bases and J lost 3 bases. In DNA, the CDR3 is TGTGCCAGCTCACCGATTTTGGGACAGATCTACGAGCAGTACTTC. It encodes CASSPILGQIYEQYF.

The chain combines TRBV12-3 or TRBV12-4 with TRBJ2-5; D is ambiguous. With 0 bases removed from V and 1 base from J, the gap between germline ends came to 6 bases. The CDR3 spans 14 residues. CDR3 nucleotide sequence: TGTGCCAGCAGTTTAGCGGATGTCCAAGAGACCCAGTACTTC. It codes for CASSLADVQETQYF.

V and J are TRBV28 and TRBJ2-2, with no clear D. CDR1 is MDHEN and CDR2 is SYDVKM in the germline V gene. The CDR3 length is 14 residues. V was pared by 5 bases and J by 0 bases, with 7 bases between. The CDR3 DNA follows: TGTGCCAGCAGTCCATACACGAACACCGGGGAGCTGTTTTTT. This encodes CASSPYTNTGELFF. Supplemented by reference TRBV28 and TRBJ2-2, the full variable domain reads DVKVTQSSRYLVKRTGEKVFLECVQDMDHENMFWYRQDPGLGLRLIYFSYDVKMKEKGDIPEGYSVSREKKERFSLILESASTNQTSMYLCASSPYTNTGELFFGEGSRLTVL.

This clonotype was detected only a few times. V usage is TRBV5-6 and J usage is TRBJ2-2; 8 bases align to TRBD1. Trimming took 6 bases from V and 4 from J; bases not matched to a gene: 8. CDR3 length: 15 amino acids. Germline V gene sequence: CDR1 SGHDT, CDR2 YYEEEE. As DNA, the CDR3 is TGTGCCAGCACCCGACAGGGGCCCAGCACCGGGGAGCTGTTTTTT. Protein product: CASTRQGPSTGELFF.

CDR3 DNA: TGCGCCAGCAGCTTGGGGGGGACAACCACCTACGAGCAGTACTTC. The encoded protein is CASSLGGTTTYEQYF. The rearrangement links TRBV5-1 to TRBJ2-7, with D tentatively TRBD1 (6 bases). This CDR3 comprises 15 residues. With 0 bases removed from V and 2 bases from J, the gap between germline ends came to 12 bases. In germline, CDR1 is SGHRS, CDR2 YFSETQ.

V gene TRBV24-1 combines with J gene TRBJ1-1; no clear D. V was cut by 5 bases and J by 4 bases, with 7 bases left in between. Germline CDR1 reads KGHDR; CDR2 reads SFDVKD. The CDR3 spans 12 residues. CDR3 amino acids: CATSVTGTEAFF. The CDR3 bases are TGTGCCACCAGTGTGACGGGCACTGAAGCTTTCTTT.

This clonotype was seen more than once but under ten times. The V and J genes are TRBV6-1 and TRBJ2-3, with 7 bases aligning to TRBD2. Trimming removed 6 bases from V and 0 bases from J; junction bases left unmatched: 6. CDR3 size: 15 residues. Germline V lookup: CDR1 MNHNS, CDR2 SASEGT. CDR3 residues: CASSLIGGSTDTQYF. Written as DNA, the CDR3 is TGTGCCAGCAGCCTCATCGGGGGGAGCACAGATACGCAGTATTTT.

The rearrangement joins TRBV4-2 to TRBJ1-2; TRBD1 matches at 7 bases. CDR1 and CDR2 (germline): LGHNA, YNFKEQ. J was trimmed by 5 bases and V by 1 base; bases with no gene match: 13. The CDR3 has 17 residues. CDR3 in amino acids: CASSQVRGGQGEYGYTF. The CDR3 region has the DNA TGTGCCAGCAGCCAAGTTCGGGGGGGCCAGGGGGAATATGGCTACACCTTC.

This clonotype was detected only a few times. The V gene is TRBV5-1, the J gene TRBJ2-1; D gene unclear. The CDR3 is made up of 14 amino acids. The V gene lost 7 bases and the J gene lost 0 bases, with 11 bases spanning the gap. Germline-derived CDR1 and CDR2 are SGHRS and YFSETQ. The CDR3 loop is CASYGASSYNEQFF. The CDR3 nucleotides are TGCGCCAGCTACGGAGCAAGCTCCTACAATGAGCAGTTCTTC.

The CDR3 nucleotides are TGCAGTGCTAGAGGCCAGGGGTACGGCTACGAGCAGTACTTC. Residues: CSARGQGYGYEQYF. This chain connects TRBV20-1 to TRBJ2-7, with TRBD1 as a possible D gene (6 bases). CDR1 and CDR2 from the germline V gene are DFQATT and SNEGSKA (reference sequence). Trimming took off 1 base at V and 3 bases at J, with 13 bases between the two ends. The length of the CDR3 is 14 residues.

This sequence joins TRBV2 and TRBJ2-1, with TRBD2 as a possible D gene (7 bases). CDR3 size: 10 residues. Germline CDR1 SNHLY, CDR2 FYNNEI. V shed 9 bases and J shed 12 bases, with 12 bases lying between them. CDR3 residues: CASGGGGQFF. CDR3 coding DNA: TGTGCCAGTGGGGGCGGGGGGCAGTTCTTC.

The chain has TRBV11-2 and TRBJ1-5; 8 bases are shared with TRBD1. V lost 6 bases and J lost 5; bases outside the gene matches: 3. In germline, CDR1 is SGHAT, CDR2 FQNNGV. This CDR3 contains 13 residues. In DNA form, the CDR3 reads TGTGCCAGCAGTCTGACAGGGGATCAGCCCCAGCATTTT. Its protein is CASSLTGDQPQHF. Using reference TRBV11-2 and TRBJ1-5 for the parts outside the CDR3, the full variable domain is EAGVAQSPRYKIIEKRQSVAFWCNPISGHATLYWYQQILGQGPKLLIQFQNNGVVDDSQLPKDRFSAERLKGVDSTLKIQPAKLEDSAVYLCASSLTGDQPQHFGDGTRLSIL.

This clonotype is medium-sized by share. This sequence joins TRBV28 and TRBJ2-7; D ambiguous. Trimming cost V 2 bases and J 2 bases, with 10 bases left between them. The CDR3 is made up of 14 amino acids. Germline CDR1 reads MDHEN; CDR2 reads SYDVKM. The CDR3 spells CASSLPSTTYEQYF. The CDR3 DNA sequence: TGTGCCAGCAGTTTACCCAGTACTACCTACGAGCAGTACTTC. The full variable domain, with the rest looked up from reference TRBV28 and TRBJ2-7, is DVKVTQSSRYLVKRTGEKVFLECVQDMDHENMFWYRQDPGLGLRLIYFSYDVKMKEKGDIPEGYSVSREKKERFSLILESASTNQTSMYLCASSLPSTTYEQYFGPGTRLTVT.

In DNA form, the CDR3 reads TGTGCCAGCAGTACGGCAGCACAGGGAGCGACTGGCGACGAGCAGTACTTC. It is translated as CASSTAAQGATGDEQYF. V is TRBV28 and J is TRBJ2-7; the D gene is possibly TRBD1 (6 bases). V was cut by 5 bases and J by 5 bases, with 25 bases left in between. The V gene's germline CDR1 is MDHEN and CDR2 SYDVKM. The length of the CDR3 is 17 residues.

This chain joins TRBV20-1 and TRBJ2-7; no clear D. The ends were cut back, 3 bases at V and 6 bases at J, with 18 bases in the middle. Germline CDR1 and CDR2: DFQATT and SNEGSKA (reference sequence). The CDR3 spans 14 residues. Here the CDR3 reads CSASHARTPGEQYF. CDR3 in DNA: TGCAGTGCTAGTCACGCTCGGACGCCCGGCGAGCAGTACTTC.

The gene calls are TRBV6-1 and TRBJ2-7; D may be TRBD2 (5 bases). CDR1 is MNHNS, CDR2 SASEGT, per germline. The CDR3 has 15 residues. The ends were cut back, 3 bases at V and 3 bases at J, with 15 bases in the middle. The DNA for the CDR3 is TGTGCCAGCAGTGATTTCTTGGGAGAAGGCTACGAGCAGTACTTC. Translation: CASSDFLGEGYEQYF.

This clonotype has more than one count but fewer than ten. This chain links TRBV30 with TRBJ1-1; weak D call: TRBD1 (6 bases). This CDR3 is built from 15 residues. CDR1 and CDR2 (germline): GTSNPN, SVGIG (reference sequence). V gave up 3 bases and J gave up 3 bases, with 17 bases separating them. CDR3 in DNA: TGTGCCTGGAGCTCCGCGGGGGGCTACGACACTGAAGCTTTCTTT. This gives the protein CAWSSAGGYDTEAFF.

The chain links TRBV28 to TRBJ2-7, with 7 bases lining up with TRBD1. The V gene's germline CDR1 is MDHEN and CDR2 SYDVKM. This CDR3 has 12 amino acids. The trim removed 10 bases at V and 1 base at J, leaving 4 bases unmatched. CDR3 loop: CATSTGSYEQYF. CDR3 in DNA: TGTGCCACTTCGACAGGGTCCTACGAGCAGTACTTC.